This entry lists 10 T cell receptor beta chains sequenced from one sample in a study of blood T cell repertoires in COVID-19. Data came from immunoSEQ multiplex PCR; TCRdb stores just in-frame clones and leaves some out. The data contain about 200,000 clones, around 85% of them singletons. Sequences were obtained from peripheral blood. Receptors originate from a woman over 75 with acute or convalescent COVID-19.

This clone was counted once. V gene TRBV5-8 combines with J gene TRBJ1-1, with a tentative D call TRBD1 (6 bases). This CDR3 contains 14 residues. Trimming took off 3 bases at V and 4 bases at J, with 13 bases between the two ends. Germline CDR1 and CDR2: SGHTS and YDEGEE. The DNA for the CDR3 is TGTGCCAGCAGCTCGAGGGGGGGGGCCACTGAAGCTTTCTTT. Protein: CASSSRGGATEAFF.

The chain is built from TRBV5-5 and TRBJ1-1, with a possible D match to TRBD1 (6 bases). V shed 7 bases and J shed 4 bases, with 14 bases lying between them. This CDR3 is built from 13 residues. Germline V gene sequence: CDR1 SGHKS, CDR2 YYEKEE (reference sequence). DNA of the CDR3: TGTGCCAGCGCACGGGGGGGCAGCACTGAAGCTTTCTTT. Residues: CASARGGSTEAFF.

The chain links TRBV5-4 to TRBJ1-6, with a weak D call TRBD1 (6 bases). Trimming took 4 bases from V and 5 from J, leaving 13 bases between them. Germline V gives CDR1 SGHNT, CDR2 YYREEE (reference sequence). This CDR3 comprises 15 residues. The CDR3 region has the DNA TGTGCCAGCAGCACAGGGTTATTTGATAATTCACCCCTCCACTTT. It is translated as CASSTGLFDNSPLHF.

The chain uses TRBV5-4 and TRBJ2-1; TRBD2 aligns across 8 bases. Germline loops: CDR1 SGHNT, CDR2 YYREEE (reference sequence). The CDR3 has 15 residues. V shed 7 bases, J shed 8 bases, and the junction held 14 bases outside the gene matches. The CDR3 sequence is CASGRGVGREDEQFF. The CDR3, as DNA: TGTGCCAGCGGGAGAGGTGTCGGGCGGGAGGATGAGCAGTTCTTC.

This rearrangement joins TRBV23-1 to TRBJ2-2, with D perhaps TRBD1 (6 bases). TRBV23-1 is known as an ORF, though its function is uncertain. Trimming removed 7 bases from V and 2 bases from J, with 14 bases in between. This CDR3 is built from 15 residues. The CDR3 bases are TGCGCCAGCACCCTCCGGGACACCAACACCGGGGAGCTGTTTTTT. It specifies CASTLRDTNTGELFF.

The chain joins TRBV24-1 to TRBJ1-2; unclear D gene. This CDR3 comprises 13 residues. V lost 6 bases to trimming and J lost 4 bases, with 11 bases between them. The germline V gene has CDR1 KGHDR and CDR2 SFDVKD. CDR3 region: CATSRDTVYGYTF. The CDR3 coding sequence is TGTGCCACCAGTCGGGATACCGTCTATGGCTACACCTTC.

CDR3 bases: TGTGCCATCAGGACAGCACCAGAAGAGACCCAGTACTTC. Translated, it gives CAIRTAPEETQYF. The V call is TRBV10-3, the J call TRBJ2-5; possible D gene TRBD1, 5 bases. The CDR3 covers 13 residues. Germline V lookup: CDR1 ENHRY, CDR2 SYGVKD. V lost 6 bases to trimming and J lost 3 bases, with 11 bases between them.

The chain links TRBV15 to TRBJ2-6; the D gene is possibly TRBD1 (6 bases). The length of the CDR3 is 16 residues. V was clipped by 1 base and J by 7 bases, with 14 bases between them. The germline V gene has CDR1 LNHNV and CDR2 YYDKDF (reference sequence). CDR3 sequence reads: CATSRGGRGSANVLTF. In DNA form, the CDR3 reads TGTGCCACCAGCAGAGGGGGCAGGGGTTCTGCCAACGTCCTGACTTTC.

V usage is TRBV6-5 and J usage is TRBJ2-7; TRBD1 matches 8 bases. The germline CDR1 and CDR2 sequences are MNHEY and SVGAGI. This CDR3 spans 13 amino acids. The V segment lost 7 bases and the J segment 5 bases; nucleotides outside the gene matches: 7. The CDR3 region is CASTRQGPHEQYF. The CDR3 nucleotides read TGTGCCAGCACCAGACAGGGGCCCCACGAGCAGTACTTC.

The J gene is TRBJ1-2, the V gene TRBV5-5; weak D call: TRBD1 (5 bases). From germline, CDR1 is SGHKS and CDR2 YYEKEE (reference sequence). This CDR3 comprises 14 residues. The V gene lost 0 bases and the J gene lost 4 bases, with 10 bases spanning the gap. The CDR3 loop reads CASSLEGAFYGYTF. CDR3 sequence (DNA): TGTGCCAGCAGCTTGGAAGGGGCGTTCTATGGCTACACCTTC. The full variable domain, rest sourced from reference TRBV5-5 and TRBJ1-2, is DAGVTQSPTHLIKTRGQQVTLRCSPISGHKSVSWYQQVLGQGPQFIFQYYEKEERGRGNFPDRFSARQFPNYSSELNVNALLLGDSALYLCASSLEGAFYGYTFGSGTRLTVV.